This T cell receptor beta chain was sequenced in a study of tumor-infiltrating lymphocytes in localized non-small cell lung cancer. Study details: Some samples were collected after neoadjuvant chemotherapy; smokers, never-smokers and several histologies were included. Findings and limits, study-wide: Available tissue quantity limited TCR sequencing to a patient subset. Each assay used a separate piece of the same tissue. Higher tumor T cell infiltration than in uninvolved lung was supported by TCRbeta sequencing.

Assay used: immunoSEQ multiplex PCR; TCRdb lists only in-frame clones, some missing. This table holds approximately 12,000 clones, 76% found once. CDR3 size: 15 residues. Germline CDR1 and CDR2: MDHEN and SYDVKM. Trimming stripped 4 bases from V and 5 bases from J, with 17 bases between. With respect to this clone: Its specificity is not known.

The sequenced sample consisted of uninvolved lung tissue not adjacent to the tumor. The sequence was collected from a human donor with non-small cell lung cancer. The chain is built from TRBV28 and TRBJ2-5, with D possibly matching TRBD1 (6 bases). This chain's CDR3 is CASSSPDSQGETQYF. The CDR3 nucleotides are TGTGCCAGCAGTTCCCCGGACTCCCAGGGGGAGACCCAGTACTTC.